What follows is one T cell receptor (beta chain) and its context. The data stem from a study of human T cells and chemical hapten exposure. The CDR3 sequence is 13 residues long. Trimming took off 0 bases at V and 3 bases at J, with 6 bases between the two ends. Germline V gene lookup returns CDR1 SGDLS and CDR2 YYNGEE. The time point denotes: patch test 2, 6 weeks after DPC sensitization. Treatment of the sample: therapeutic diphenylcyclopropenone sensitization with weekly scalp DPC. Blood collection took place prior to placing each patch test. Donors, patients with alopecia ranging from 18 to 70 years old and judged suitable for DPC, provided samples. Each CDR3 protein is one row after TCRdb ran MiXCR on the RACE reads. The sample has a few hundred thousand distinct CDR3 sequences; about 6% are singletons.

The sample in question was whole blood, obtained in connection with sensitization to the hapten diphenylcyclopropenone (DPC). The origin of this receptor is a woman under 30 with alopecia areata. Some clones in this sample may be carry-over from other donors' samples. The rearrangement links TRBV9 to TRBJ2-5; D call uncertain. Written as DNA, the CDR3 is TGTGCCAGCAGCGTAGCACCAGAAGAGACCCAGTACTTC. Protein product: CASSVAPEETQYF.